This T cell receptor (beta chain) was documented in a study of OX40 agonist ivuxolimab in advanced cancers. The method was immunoSEQ multiplex PCR; TCRdb's version includes in-frame clones alone and lacks a portion of them. The data hold approximately 64,000 clones, with around four fifths observed a single time. This receptor was taken from an adult with an advanced solid tumor such as melanoma, head and neck, liver or kidney cancer. The starting material was CD4+ or CD8+ T cells sorted from blood, obtained in a trial of the OX40 agonist ivuxolimab.

The CDR3: CASRTGGPQETQYF. The CDR3 DNA reads TGTGCCAGCAGGACAGGGGGCCCCCAAGAGACCCAGTACTTC. The genes are TRBV2 and TRBJ2-5; 10 bases match TRBD1. The CDR3 runs 14 residues. The V gene's germline CDR1 is SNHLY and CDR2 FYNNEI. With 6 bases clipped from V and 1 base from J, the junction kept 2 bases outside the gene matches.